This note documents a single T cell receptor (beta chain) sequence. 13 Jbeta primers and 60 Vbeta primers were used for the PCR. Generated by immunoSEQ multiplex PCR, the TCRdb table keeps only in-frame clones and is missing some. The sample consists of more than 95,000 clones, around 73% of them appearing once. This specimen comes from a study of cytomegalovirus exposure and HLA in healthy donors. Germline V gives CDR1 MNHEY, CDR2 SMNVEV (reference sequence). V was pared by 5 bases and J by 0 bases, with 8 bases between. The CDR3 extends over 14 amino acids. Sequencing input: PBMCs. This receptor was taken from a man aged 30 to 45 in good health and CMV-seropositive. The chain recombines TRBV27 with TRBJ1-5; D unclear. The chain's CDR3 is CASSPILSNQPQHF. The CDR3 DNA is TGTGCCAGCAGTCCGATACTTAGCAATCAGCCCCAGCATTTT.